This TCR beta chain was recorded in a study of control samples from healthy donors and cancer patients. Germline values: CDR1 MGHRA, CDR2 YSYEKL. V was pared by 1 base and J by 6 bases, with 16 bases between. This CDR3 contains 16 residues. Some clones are missing from TCRdb's copy, which holds only in-frame ones; the method was immunoSEQ multiplex PCR. The sample records tens of thousands of clones, around 94% being singletons. Sequenced: blood. V and J are TRBV4-1 and TRBJ1-5, with D tentatively TRBD1 (6 bases). The TCR was taken from a man aged 30 to 39 in good health. The CDR3, as DNA: TGCGCCAGCAGCCAAGTTAGGGCAGGGGTGTTTCAGCCCCAGCATTTT. It specifies CASSQVRAGVFQPQHF.